This T cell receptor beta chain was profiled in a study of blood T cell repertoires in COVID-19. At the level of the study: The cDNA or gDNA used as material had been derived from T cells, B-cell-depleted T cells, or PBMCs.

CDR3 length: 13 residues. After removal of 0 bases from V and 8 bases from J, the junction contained 2 bases not matched to a gene. Germline CDR1 and CDR2: MNHEY and SMNVEV (reference sequence). As handled by the study authors: Reference gene primer amplification yielded estimated nucleated cell counts. The assay was immunoSEQ multiplex PCR, and TCRdb's table has in-frame clones only and misses some. D and trimming come from the DNA, and the V and J calls and clone size come from that table. The data contain 120,000 or so clones, more than 65% of them singletons. Sequences were obtained from peripheral blood. The rearrangement links TRBV27 to TRBJ1-1, with 8 bases that match TRBD1. The sequence derives from an elderly woman with acute or convalescent COVID-19. As DNA, the CDR3 is TGTGCCAGCAGTTTATCGGGGGACAGGGAAGCTTTCTTT. Translating gives CASSLSGDREAFF.